Presented here are 32 T cell receptor beta chains from one specimen sequenced in a study of control samples from healthy donors and cancer patients. The repertoire was sequenced with immunoSEQ multiplex PCR; TCRdb's copy has only in-frame clones and lacks some. The sample lists some 87,000 clones, 65% to 90% seen once, with approximately 10% in the top ten. The specimen was PBMCs. Receptors originate from a man in his sixties with head and neck cancer.

This clone was found many times. The CDR3 region has the DNA TGTGCCAGCAGCTTCAGACAGGGGGAAGATTCACCCCTCCACTTT. Residues: CASSFRQGEDSPLHF. The rearrangement joins TRBV6-6 to TRBJ1-6, with 9 bases matching TRBD1. The CDR3 is 15 residues long. Germline assignment: CDR1 MNHNY and CDR2 SVGAGI (reference sequence). V dropped 6 bases and J dropped 8; count of bases not matched to a gene: 8.

J is TRBJ1-5 and V is TRBV6-6, with D hard to call. Trimming stripped 6 bases from V and 0 bases from J, with 12 bases between. Germline values: CDR1 MNHNY, CDR2 SVGAGI (reference sequence). The length of the CDR3 is 15 residues. Written as DNA, the CDR3 is TGTGCCAGCAGCCTCCAGACGAGTAGCAATCAGCCCCAGCATTTT. Protein product: CASSLQTSSNQPQHF.

The chain joins TRBV28 to TRBJ2-1, with 7 bases identical to TRBD1. The length of the CDR3 is 16 residues. The V and J ends lost 5 bases and 1 base, in that order; junction bases with no gene match: 8. CDR1 and CDR2 (germline): MDHEN, SYDVKM. The CDR3 nucleotides are TGTGCCAGCAGTCGATGGACAGGTCGGTCCTACAATGAGCAGTTCTTC. Translating gives CASSRWTGRSYNEQFF.

The V and J genes are TRBV4-2 and TRBJ1-1, with D maybe TRBD1 (5 bases). V lost 0 bases and J lost 0, with 11 bases in between. This CDR3 spans 16 amino acids. Germline V gives CDR1 LGHNA, CDR2 YNFKEQ. The CDR3 is CASSQEGGQMNTEAFF. In DNA form, the CDR3 reads TGTGCCAGCAGCCAAGAGGGGGGTCAAATGAACACTGAAGCTTTCTTT.

The genes are TRBV18 and TRBJ2-4, with TRBD2 identical over 10 bases. The germline V gene encodes CDR1 KGHSH and CDR2 LQKENI. The CDR3 sequence is 20 residues long. V lost 2 bases and J lost 0; bases outside the gene matches: 13. The CDR3 here is CASSPSSGRAGMGAKNIQYF. The CDR3 bases are TGTGCCAGCTCACCAAGCAGCGGGAGGGCCGGGATGGGAGCCAAAAACATTCAGTACTTC.

This clone was picked up a small number of times. This chain uses TRBV27 with TRBJ1-2; 8 bases are a match to TRBD1. Germline trimming cut 3 bases from V and 7 bases from J; bases unmatched to any gene: 10. CDR1 MNHEY and CDR2 SMNVEV come from the germline V gene (reference sequence). The CDR3 length is 15 residues. CDR3: CASSLVGQGAFGYTF. DNA of the CDR3: TGTGCCAGCAGTTTGGTCGGGCAGGGGGCATTTGGCTACACCTTC.

V gene TRBV6-5 combines with J gene TRBJ1-5; TRBD1 might be the D (6 bases). The germline V gene has CDR1 MNHEY and CDR2 SVGAGI. V lost 6 bases, J lost 3 bases, and 12 bases lay in between. The CDR3 consists of 14 residues. This CDR3 is CASSPGQNNQPQHF. In nucleotides, the CDR3 is TGTGCCAGCAGCCCCGGACAGAACAATCAGCCCCAGCATTTT.

A single count supports this clone. The CDR3 sequence is CASSTRQEAFF. In nucleotides, the CDR3 is TGTGCCAGCAGTACAAGACAGGAAGCTTTCTTT. The V call is TRBV2, the J call TRBJ1-1; tentatively, D is TRBD1 (5 bases). The germline CDR1 and CDR2 sequences are SNHLY and FYNNEI. V lost 5 bases to trimming and J lost 8 bases, with 9 bases between them. CDR3 size: 11 residues. Full variable domain (missing parts from reference TRBV2 and TRBJ1-1): EPEVTQTPSHQVTQMGQEVILRCVPISNHLYFYWYRQILGQKVEFLVSFYNNEISEKSEIFDDQFSVERPDGSNFTLKIRSTKLEDSAMYFCASSTRQEAFFGQGTRLTVV.

This chain connects TRBV3-1 (or the pseudogene TRBV3-2) to TRBJ2-5; TRBD2 agrees at 13 bases. Germline V CDR1 and CDR2: LGHDT, YNNKEL (reference sequence). The CDR3 is 19 residues long. J was trimmed by 2 bases and V by 3 bases; bases with no gene match: 12. Written as DNA, the CDR3 is TGTGCCAGCAGCCACAAAATCGGACTAGCGGGAGTCGGACAAGAGACCCAGTACTTC. Translating gives CASSHKIGLAGVGQETQYF.

This chain connects TRBV3-1 (or the pseudogene TRBV3-2) to TRBJ2-7, with 7 bases lining up with TRBD1. The length of the CDR3 is 15 residues. Germline assignment: CDR1 LGHDT and CDR2 YNNKEL (reference sequence). The V gene end was trimmed by 4 bases and the J gene end by 2 bases; junction bases not matched to a gene: 8. This CDR3 is CASSPWGQSTYEQYF. The CDR3 DNA is TGTGCCAGCAGCCCCTGGGGACAGTCCACCTACGAGCAGTACTTC.

This clone appeared many times. The V call is TRBV12-5, the J call TRBJ2-1; tentatively, D is TRBD2 (6 bases). Germline-derived CDR1 and CDR2 are LGHNT and FRNRAP. The CDR3 is made up of 14 amino acids. V lost 1 base and J lost 7, with 11 bases in between. CDR3: CASGLGFAGNEQFF. CDR3 in DNA: TGTGCTAGTGGTTTGGGTTTTGCGGGGAATGAGCAGTTCTTC.

The gene calls are TRBV2 and TRBJ1-4; D perhaps matches TRBD1 (6 bases). Germline V gene sequence: CDR1 SNHLY, CDR2 FYNNEI. Between the trimmed V and J ends, which lost 5 bases and 5 bases, there was a span of 9 bases. There are 13 residues in the CDR3. CDR3 bases: TGTGCCAGCAGTCTCAGGGGAAATGAAAAACTGTTTTTT. Its protein is CASSLRGNEKLFF.

The rearrangement uses TRBV18 and TRBJ2-2; the D call may be TRBD1 or TRBD2 (5 bases each). The ends were cut back, 3 bases at V and 2 bases at J, with 10 bases in the middle. This CDR3 is 15 amino acids long. From germline, CDR1 is KGHSH and CDR2 LQKENI. CDR3 nucleotides: TGTGCCAGCTCACCGAGGGGCCCAAACACCGGGGAGCTGTTTTTT. This encodes CASSPRGPNTGELFF.

The chain combines TRBV6-8 with TRBJ2-1; no reliable D call. V was clipped by 6 bases and J by 0 bases, with 12 bases between them. The CDR3 extends over 15 amino acids. The germline V gene encodes CDR1 MNHGY and CDR2 SAAAGT. The CDR3 DNA reads as TGTGCCAGCAGGTACGGTACCGTCTCCTACAATGAGCAGTTCTTC. Protein: CASRYGTVSYNEQFF.

The V gene is TRBV7-9, the J gene TRBJ1-2; no firm D call. V dropped 5 bases and J dropped 1 base, with 11 bases sitting between them. CDR1 and CDR2 from the germline V gene are SEHNR and FQNEAQ (reference sequence). The CDR3 loop spans 14 amino acids. The CDR3 nucleotides read TGTGCCAGCAGCCTTCGCGGGGTTAACTATGGCTACACCTTC. Translation: CASSLRGVNYGYTF.

The CDR3 reads CASSFGQVLYEQYF. Here the CDR3 DNA reads TGTGCCAGCAGCTTTGGACAGGTACTCTACGAGCAGTACTTC. The chain employs TRBV5-8 and TRBJ2-7, with 7 bases identical to TRBD1. CDR1 and CDR2 (germline): SGHTS, YDEGEE. Unmatched junction bases numbered 5, after V lost 2 bases and J lost 3 bases. The CDR3 runs 14 residues.

In the case of this clone: Other DNA sequences of this sample code for an identical CDR3. The CDR3 is CASSLRGRGANVLTF. Here the CDR3 DNA reads TGTGCCAGCAGTTTACGAGGGAGGGGGGCCAACGTCCTGACTTTC. The chain links TRBV27 to TRBJ2-6, with D perhaps matching TRBD2 (6 bases). There are 15 residues in the CDR3. Germline lookup yields CDR1 MNHEY and CDR2 SMNVEV (reference sequence). The germline V and J ends were trimmed by 2 bases and 4 bases, with 9 bases remaining between them. Drawing the rest from reference TRBV27 and TRBJ2-6, the complete variable domain is EAQVTQNPRYLITVTGKKLTVTCSQNMNHEYMSWYRQDPGLGLRQIYYSMNVEVTDKGDVPEGYKVSRKEKRNFPLILESPSPNQTSLYFCASSLRGRGANVLTFGAGSRLTVL.

V gene TRBV29-1 combines with J gene TRBJ1-5, with D perhaps matching TRBD1 (6 bases). V lost 7 bases to trimming and J lost 3 bases, with 28 bases between them. The CDR3 covers 18 residues. Germline loops: CDR1 SQVTM, CDR2 ANQGSEA. CDR3 sequence (DNA): TGCAGCGACTCCCATAAACTCCCGGGAACGGGACACAATCAGCCCCAGCATTTT. This sequence encodes CSDSHKLPGTGHNQPQHF. Supplemented by reference TRBV29-1 and TRBJ1-5, the full variable domain reads SAVISQKPSRDICQRGTSLTIQCQVDSQVTMMFWYRQQPGQSLTLIATANQGSEATYESGFVIDKFPISRPNLTFSTLTVSNMSPEDSSIYLCSDSHKLPGTGHNQPQHFGDGTRLSIL.

The chain couples TRBV10-2 to TRBJ2-1; 8 nucleotides match TRBD2. The CDR3 runs 16 residues. V trimming: 6 bases; J trimming: 4 bases; junction bases outside the gene matches: 11. CDR1 WSHSY and CDR2 SAAADI come from the germline V gene. The CDR3 nucleotides read TGCGCCAGCAGGGAGCGGGGGCGAGGAGCTTACAATGAGCAGTTCTTC. It specifies CASRERGRGAYNEQFF.

The chain joins TRBV5-6 to TRBJ2-7; D call uncertain. This CDR3 is built from 11 residues. V gave up 3 bases and J gave up 3 bases, with 4 bases separating them. The germline CDR1 and CDR2 sequences are SGHDT and YYEEEE. The CDR3 region has the DNA TGTGCCAGCAGCTCCTACTACGAGCAGTACTTC. It encodes CASSSYYEQYF.

This chain links TRBV27 with TRBJ2-5; 7 nucleotides agree with TRBD1. J was trimmed by 5 bases and V by 3 bases; bases with no gene match: 6. The germline gives CDR1 MNHEY, CDR2 SMNVEV (reference sequence). The CDR3 totals 14 residues. CDR3 nucleotide sequence: TGTGCCAGCAGTTTCAACAGGGGCGGGGAGACCCAGTACTTC. As protein: CASSFNRGGETQYF.

This chain links TRBV6-5 with TRBJ2-3; D gene ambiguous. Trimming took off 5 bases at V and 5 bases at J, with 11 bases between the two ends. Looked up from germline, CDR1 is MNHEY and CDR2 is SVGAGI. The CDR3 loop spans 13 amino acids. The CDR3 reads CASSRTFRDTQYF. CDR3 bases: TGTGCCAGCAGTAGAACGTTTAGAGATACGCAGTATTTT.

This rearrangement joins TRBV2 to TRBJ2-3; TRBD1 matches 7 bases. The CDR3 has 12 amino acids. With 4 bases clipped from V and 6 bases from J, the junction kept 1 base outside the gene matches. From germline, CDR1 is SNHLY and CDR2 FYNNEI. The CDR3 DNA sequence: TGTGCCAGCAGTGGCAGGGGGGATACGCAGTATTTT. It is translated as CASSGRGDTQYF.

This sequence joins TRBV5-1 and TRBJ2-1; D is ambiguous. Per germline, CDR1 SGHRS and CDR2 YFSETQ. The V and J ends lost 3 bases and 2 bases respectively, with 6 bases between them. CDR3 length: 13 residues. The CDR3 sequence: CASSSATYNEQFF. DNA of the CDR3: TGCGCCAGCAGCTCAGCAACCTACAATGAGCAGTTCTTC.

This clone has a handful of counts. The J gene is TRBJ1-4, the V gene TRBV5-1, with D possibly matching TRBD1 (5 bases). The CDR3 spans 13 residues. V lost 5 bases and J 7 bases, leaving 12 bases between the germline ends. Germline V CDR1 and CDR2: SGHRS, YFSETQ. CDR3 DNA: TGCGCCAGCAGGGGGGAGCAGGCTGAAAAACTGTTTTTT. Translating it yields CASRGEQAEKLFF. Complete variable domain (other parts from reference TRBV5-1 and TRBJ1-4): KAGVTQTPRYLIKTRGQQVTLSCSPISGHRSVSWYQQTPGQGLQFLFEYFSETQRNKGNFPGRFSGRQFSNSRSEMNVSTLELGDSALYLCASRGEQAEKLFFGSGTQLSVL.

The chain uses TRBV2 and TRBJ1-2; the D is unclear. The V end lost 4 bases, the J end lost 4 bases, and 7 bases lay between the germline ends. The CDR3 consists of 12 residues. CDR1 and CDR2 from the germline V gene are SNHLY and FYNNEI. In nucleotides, the CDR3 is TGTGCCAGCAGTGGGAGGCGCTATGGCTACACCTTC. This codes for CASSGRRYGYTF.

J is TRBJ2-1 and V is TRBV4-1; D unclear. The CDR3 is made up of 16 amino acids. The V end was cut by 1 base, the J end by 4 bases, with 14 bases between. CDR1 and CDR2 from the germline V gene are MGHRA and YSYEKL. The CDR3 here is CASSQVGSGTYNEQFF. In DNA, the CDR3 is TGCGCCAGCAGCCAAGTAGGCTCAGGAACATACAATGAGCAGTTCTTC.

This chain links TRBV11-2 with TRBJ2-1; D is possibly TRBD2 (7 bases). Germline CDR1 reads SGHAT; CDR2 reads FQNNGV. The CDR3 is made up of 16 amino acids. Trimming took off 4 bases at V and 9 bases at J, with 22 bases between the two ends. The CDR3 DNA is TGTGCCAGCAGCTGGTCGGGATCGGGGGGCCTAGGTGAGCAGTTCTTC. Protein product: CASSWSGSGGLGEQFF.

The chain joins TRBV6-6 to TRBJ1-2; D not resolved. Germline CDR1 MNHNY, CDR2 SVGAGI (reference sequence). The length of the CDR3 is 14 residues. The germline V and J ends were trimmed by 0 bases and 3 bases, with 8 bases remaining between them. The CDR3 coding sequence is TGTGCCAGCAGTTACTCGGCCGGGGACTATGGCTACACCTTC. Translating gives CASSYSAGDYGYTF.

This chain uses TRBV6-5 with TRBJ2-1; D may be TRBD1 (5 bases). Trimming shortened V by 7 bases and J by 6 bases, and 10 bases separated the two germline ends. The CDR3 has 12 residues. CDR1 and CDR2 (germline): MNHEY, SVGAGI. In DNA, the CDR3 is TGTGCCAGCACTCGCAGGGTCAATGAGCAGTTCTTC. Protein: CASTRRVNEQFF.

The rearrangement links TRBV5-1 to TRBJ1-4; D possibly corresponds to TRBD1 (5 bases). This CDR3 comprises 13 residues. The germline V gene encodes CDR1 SGHRS and CDR2 YFSETQ. V was cut by 0 bases and J by 10 bases, with 10 bases left in between. In DNA form, the CDR3 reads TGCGCCAGCAGCTTGGAACCGGGGACAAAACTGTTTTTT. Translating gives CASSLEPGTKLFF.

The J gene is TRBJ2-1, the V gene TRBV5-6; D is perhaps TRBD1 or TRBD2 (5 bases each). Germline loops: CDR1 SGHDT, CDR2 YYEEEE. The CDR3 consists of 17 residues. Trimming shortened V by 4 bases and J by 4 bases, and 21 bases separated the two germline ends. The CDR3 DNA reads TGTGCCAGCAGCACCATCTTTTCTGGGGCGGGTTACAATGAGCAGTTCTTC. It specifies CASSTIFSGAGYNEQFF.